A selection of T cell receptor beta chains follows, all from one sample in a study of spatial heterogeneity in lung cancer. Each CDR3 protein gets one entry after TCRdb re-called the 5' RACE reads with MiXCR. The repertoire consists of some 85,000 distinct CDR3 sequences, with under 25% occurring once and the leading ten covering 5.5% to 7%. Sequenced here: PBMCs, sampled at surgery. Receptors were obtained from a male donor with early-stage non-small cell lung cancer. Both conserved end residues are part of each CDR3. A D gene is named only where the DNA matches it firmly. Size tells how often a clone was seen (once, few, many) or the class of an expanded clone, and some rows leave it out.

size	J	D	V	CDR3	DNA
many	TRBJ2-3	-	TRBV7-6	CASSDTDTQYF	TGTGCCAGCAGCGACACAGATACGCAGTATTTT
-	TRBJ2-1	TRBD1	TRBV18	CASSPRTGIGNEQFF	TGTGCCAGCTCACCACGGACAGGGATCGGCAATGAGCAGTTCTTC
few	TRBJ2-1	TRBD2	TRBV27	CASSYLTSGSDNEQFF	TGTGCCAGCAGTTACCTGACTAGCGGTTCGGACAATGAGCAGTTCTTC
-	TRBJ1-6	-	TRBV20-1	CSARDSGHNWYNSPLHF	TGCAGTGCTAGAGATTCGGGACACAACTGGTATAATTCACCCCTCCACTTT
-	TRBJ1-1	-	TRBV7-2	CASSFRSENTEAFF	TGTGCCAGCAGCTTTAGGTCGGAGAACACTGAAGCTTTCTTT
few	TRBJ1-1	-	TRBV6-5	CASSMQGEAFF	TGTGCCAGCAGTATGCAGGGTGAAGCTTTCTTT
few	TRBJ2-5	TRBD2	TRBV27	CASSLGRERETQYF	TGTGCCAGCAGTTTAGGGCGGGAGAGGGAGACCCAGTACTTC
-	TRBJ2-2	TRBD2	TRBV5-6	CASSLMGLANTGELFF	TGTGCCAGCAGCTTGATGGGACTAGCGAACACCGGGGAGCTGTTTTTT
-	TRBJ2-1	TRBD2	TRBV10-1	CASSPGLAGTDEQFF	TGCGCCAGCAGCCCGGGACTAGCGGGAACTGATGAGCAGTTCTTC
few	TRBJ2-1	-	TRBV20-1	CSASRNEQFF	TGCAGTGCTAGCCGTAATGAGCAGTTCTTC
many	TRBJ2-7	-	TRBV20-1	CSASGQTANYEQYF	TGCAGTGCATCAGGACAGACTGCCAACTACGAGCAGTACTTC
few	TRBJ2-2	TRBD2	TRBV7-2	CASSLGGGPNTGELFF	TGTGCCAGCAGCTTAGGCGGGGGGCCGAACACCGGGGAGCTGTTTTTT
-	TRBJ2-7	-	TRBV6-2/TRBV6-3	CASGTGTTSRHEQYF	TGTGCCAGCGGCACCGGGACCACGTCTCGCCACGAGCAGTACTTC
few	TRBJ1-2	TRBD1	TRBV7-2	CASSTAGTDFFYGYTF	TGTGCCAGCAGCACCGCCGGGACAGATTTTTTCTATGGCTACACCTTC
-	TRBJ2-3	-	TRBV5-1	CASSLESGTDTQYF	TGCGCCAGCAGCTTGGAATCGGGAACAGATACGCAGTATTTT
-	TRBJ2-5	TRBD2	TRBV7-2	CTSSVSGGAVETQYF	TGTACCAGCAGCGTTAGCGGGGGGGCTGTTGAGACCCAGTACTTC
few	TRBJ2-7	TRBD1	TRBV20-1	CSATPGTAYEQYF	TGCAGTGCTACCCCCGGGACAGCCTACGAGCAGTACTTC
few	TRBJ1-2	TRBD1	TRBV29-1	CSVEGKTGNGYTF	TGCAGCGTTGAGGGGAAGACAGGGAATGGCTACACCTTC
few	TRBJ1-1	-	TRBV9	CASSVRPGTLAFF	TGTGCCAGCAGCGTTCGACCCGGGACTCTAGCTTTCTTT
many	TRBJ1-2	TRBD1	TRBV10-3	CAISGDRTRNNYGYTF	TGTGCCATCAGTGGGGACAGAACTCGAAATAACTATGGCTACACCTTC
-	TRBJ2-2	TRBD1	TRBV5-5	CASSPLTGESTGELFF	TGTGCCAGCAGCCCCTTGACAGGGGAGAGCACCGGGGAGCTGTTTTTT
-	TRBJ2-3	TRBD1	TRBV24-1	CATSATGGSSTDTQYF	TGTGCCACCAGTGCGACAGGGGGTAGTAGCACAGATACGCAGTATTTT
-	TRBJ1-4	-	TRBV28	CASSLTGSNNEKLFF	TGTGCCAGCAGTTTGACAGGCTCAAATAATGAAAAACTGTTTTTT
-	TRBJ1-2	-	TRBV7-9	CASSLAQGGYGYTF	TGTGCCAGCAGCTTAGCCCAGGGCGGCTATGGCTACACCTTC
few	TRBJ2-7	-	TRBV18	CASSADRNSEQYF	TGTGCCAGCTCAGCAGACAGGAACTCCGAGCAGTACTTC
few	TRBJ2-5	TRBD2	TRBV30	CALDFGLAKTQYF	TGTGCCCTAGACTTCGGACTAGCAAAGACCCAGTACTTC
-	TRBJ1-1	TRBD1	TRBV7-6	CASSLRRGLEAFF	TGTGCCAGCAGCTTAAGGAGGGGGCTTGAAGCTTTCTTT
many	TRBJ1-2	TRBD1	TRBV4-1	CASSQGTGRNYGYTF	TGCGCCAGCAGCCAGGGGACAGGGCGTAACTATGGCTACACCTTC
few	TRBJ2-7	TRBD1	TRBV7-8	CASSFSGTGYGEQYF	TGTGCCAGCAGCTTTTCCGGGACAGGGTATGGCGAGCAGTACTTC
-	TRBJ2-6	TRBD1	TRBV7-9	CASSLVGDSSSGANVLTF	TGTGCCAGCAGCTTAGTGGGGGACAGCAGCTCTGGGGCCAACGTCCTGACTTTC
-	TRBJ2-6	-	TRBV28	CASSPNPAAGANVLTF	TGTGCCAGCAGTCCTAATCCCGCCGCAGGGGCCAACGTCCTGACTTTC
few	TRBJ2-2	-	TRBV15	CATRGNTGELFF	TGTGCCACCAGAGGGAACACCGGGGAGCTGTTTTTT
many	TRBJ1-1	-	TRBV5-4	CASSWDGNTEAFF	TGTGCCAGCAGTTGGGACGGGAACACTGAAGCTTTCTTT
many	TRBJ2-1	-	TRBV6-6	CASSYSRVYNEQFF	TGTGCCAGCAGTTACTCTAGAGTATACAATGAGCAGTTCTTC
many	TRBJ1-3	-	TRBV25-1	CASSDESSGNTIYF	TGTGCCAGCAGTGATGAGAGCTCTGGAAACACCATATATTTT
few	TRBJ2-3	TRBD2	TRBV11-3	CASSLVGGGADTQYF	TGTGCCAGCAGCTTAGTCGGCGGGGGGGCAGATACGCAGTATTTT
few	TRBJ2-3	-	TRBV19	CASSTPTLADTQYF	TGTGCCAGTAGTACCCCAACCCTAGCGGATACGCAGTATTTT
many	TRBJ2-1	-	TRBV11-1	CASSQRGGGDAHNEQFF	TGTGCCAGCAGCCAAAGGGGAGGGGGCGATGCCCACAATGAGCAGTTCTTC
-	TRBJ2-5	TRBD2	TRBV5-1	CASSLGLAGGQETQYF	TGCGCCAGCAGCTTGGGACTAGCGGGGGGCCAAGAGACCCAGTACTTC
-	TRBJ2-3	TRBD2	TRBV29-1	CSVVLAGAKYF	TGCAGCGTTGTCCTAGCGGGAGCCAAGTATTTT
-	TRBJ1-5	-	TRBV2	CASSHLVGQYNQPQHF	TGTGCCAGCAGCCATCTTGTTGGGCAGTACAATCAGCCCCAGCATTTT
-	TRBJ1-6	-	TRBV6-5	CASRRLGANSPLHF	TGTGCCAGCAGGAGGCTAGGGGCTAATTCACCCCTCCACTTT
few	TRBJ2-4	-	TRBV6-2/TRBV6-3	CASSPRLNSQYF	TGTGCCAGCAGTCCCCGGCTAAACTCTCAGTACTTC
-	TRBJ2-7	-	TRBV7-2	CASSGIQGYEQYF	TGTGCCAGCAGTGGGATACAGGGCTACGAGCAGTACTTC
-	TRBJ1-5	-	TRBV28	CASGVSNQPQHF	TGTGCCAGCGGGGTTAGCAATCAGCCCCAGCATTTT
-	TRBJ2-1	-	TRBV20-1	CSARGTNYPYNEQFF	TGCAGTGCTAGAGGCACTAACTACCCCTACAATGAGCAGTTCTTC
-	TRBJ2-7	-	TRBV5-4	CASSLDTDYEQYF	TGTGCCAGCAGCTTGGATACGGACTACGAGCAGTACTTC
-	TRBJ2-3	-	TRBV10-3	CAISRVGDTQYF	TGTGCCATCAGTCGCGTGGGGGATACGCAGTATTTT
-	TRBJ1-5	-	TRBV7-8	CASSLALGMGNQPQHF	TGTGCCAGCAGCTTAGCCCTAGGGATGGGCAATCAGCCCCAGCATTTT
few	TRBJ1-3	-	TRBV19	CASSASAEAGNTIYF	TGTGCCAGTAGTGCTTCCGCGGAAGCTGGAAACACCATATATTTT
few	TRBJ2-5	TRBD1	TRBV5-4	CASSLEGTVETQYF	TGTGCCAGCAGCTTGGAGGGGACAGTAGAGACCCAGTACTTC
-	TRBJ2-7	-	TRBV11-1	CASSNRVSYEQYF	TGTGCCAGCAGCAACAGGGTCTCCTACGAGCAGTACTTC
-	TRBJ2-2	TRBD1	TRBV7-3	CASSRDRVDTGELFF	TGTGCCAGCAGCCGGGACAGGGTCGACACCGGGGAGCTGTTTTTT
few	TRBJ2-3	-	TRBV4-2	CASSQGPGTDTQYF	TGTGCCAGCAGCCAAGGGCCAGGCACAGATACGCAGTATTTT
-	TRBJ2-5	TRBD1	TRBV19	CASSTRRTGAMETQYF	TGTGCCAGTAGTACGCGAAGGACAGGGGCGATGGAGACCCAGTACTTC